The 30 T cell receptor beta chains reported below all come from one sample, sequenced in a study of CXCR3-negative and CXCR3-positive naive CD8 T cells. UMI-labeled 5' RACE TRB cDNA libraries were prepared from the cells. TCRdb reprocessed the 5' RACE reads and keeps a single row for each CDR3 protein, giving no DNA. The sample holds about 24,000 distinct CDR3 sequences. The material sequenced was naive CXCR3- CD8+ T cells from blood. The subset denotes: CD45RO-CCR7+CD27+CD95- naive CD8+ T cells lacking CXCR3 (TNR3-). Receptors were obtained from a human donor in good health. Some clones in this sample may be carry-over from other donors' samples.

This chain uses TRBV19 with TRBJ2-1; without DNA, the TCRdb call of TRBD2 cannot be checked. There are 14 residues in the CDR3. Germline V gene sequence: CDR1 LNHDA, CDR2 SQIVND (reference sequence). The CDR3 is CASTLSGGFSEQFF.

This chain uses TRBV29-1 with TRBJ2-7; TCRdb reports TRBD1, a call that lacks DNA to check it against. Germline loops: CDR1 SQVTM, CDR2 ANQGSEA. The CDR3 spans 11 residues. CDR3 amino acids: CSAGGNYEQYF.

CDR3: CASSQVGQGYSQPQHF. The V and J genes are TRBV4-1 and TRBJ1-5; TCRdb lists TRBD1, though no DNA is available to test this call. This CDR3 spans 16 amino acids. The V gene's germline CDR1 is MGHRA and CDR2 YSYEKL.

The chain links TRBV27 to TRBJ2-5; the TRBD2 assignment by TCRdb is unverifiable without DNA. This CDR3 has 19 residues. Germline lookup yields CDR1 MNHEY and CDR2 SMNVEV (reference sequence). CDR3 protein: CASSLSRRGLGTEQETQYF.

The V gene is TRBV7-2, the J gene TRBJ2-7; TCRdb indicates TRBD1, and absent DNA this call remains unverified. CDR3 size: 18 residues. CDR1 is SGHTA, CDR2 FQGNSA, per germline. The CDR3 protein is CASSPPLLVDRGAYEQYF.

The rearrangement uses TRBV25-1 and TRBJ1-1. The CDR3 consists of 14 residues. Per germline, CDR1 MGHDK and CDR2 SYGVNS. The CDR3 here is CASSEYLNSGEAFF.

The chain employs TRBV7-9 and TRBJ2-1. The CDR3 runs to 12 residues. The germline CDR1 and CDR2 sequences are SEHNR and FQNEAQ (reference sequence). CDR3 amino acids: CASSLRQFEQFF. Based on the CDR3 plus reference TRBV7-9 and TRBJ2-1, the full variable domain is DTGVSQNPRHKITKRGQNVTFRCDPISEHNRLYWYRQTLGQGPEFLTYFQNEAQLEKSRLLSDRFSAERPKGSFSTLEIQRTEQGDSAMYLCASSLRQFEQFFGPGTRLTVL.

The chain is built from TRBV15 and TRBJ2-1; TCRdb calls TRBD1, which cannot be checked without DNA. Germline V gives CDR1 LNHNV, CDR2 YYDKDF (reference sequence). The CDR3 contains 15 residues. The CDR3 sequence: CATSIGGLDYNEQFF.

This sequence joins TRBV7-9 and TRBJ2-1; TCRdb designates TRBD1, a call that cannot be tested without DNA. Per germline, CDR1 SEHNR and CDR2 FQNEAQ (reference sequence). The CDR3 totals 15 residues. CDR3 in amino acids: CASSSPGQGNNEQFF.

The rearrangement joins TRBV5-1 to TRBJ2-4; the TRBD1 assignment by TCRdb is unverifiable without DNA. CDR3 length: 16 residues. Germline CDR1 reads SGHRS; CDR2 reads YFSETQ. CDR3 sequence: CASSPGGLRDKNIQYF.

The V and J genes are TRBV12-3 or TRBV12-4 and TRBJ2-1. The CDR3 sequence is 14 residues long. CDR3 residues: CACSFVGTYNEQFF.

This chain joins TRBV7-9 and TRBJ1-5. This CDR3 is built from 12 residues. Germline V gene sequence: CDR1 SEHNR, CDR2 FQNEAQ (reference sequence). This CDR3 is CASSSGNQPQHF.

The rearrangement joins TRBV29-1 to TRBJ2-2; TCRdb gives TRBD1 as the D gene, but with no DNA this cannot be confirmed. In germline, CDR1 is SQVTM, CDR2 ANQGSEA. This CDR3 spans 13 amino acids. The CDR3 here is CSGDIENTGELFF.

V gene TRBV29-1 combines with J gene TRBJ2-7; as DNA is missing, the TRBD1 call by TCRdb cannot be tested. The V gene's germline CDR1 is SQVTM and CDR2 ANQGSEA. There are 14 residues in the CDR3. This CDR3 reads CSVEGPGHPYEQYF.

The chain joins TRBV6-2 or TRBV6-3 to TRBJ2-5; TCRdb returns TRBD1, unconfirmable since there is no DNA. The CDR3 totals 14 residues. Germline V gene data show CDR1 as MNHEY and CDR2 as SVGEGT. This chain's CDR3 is CASSQVGVQETQYF.

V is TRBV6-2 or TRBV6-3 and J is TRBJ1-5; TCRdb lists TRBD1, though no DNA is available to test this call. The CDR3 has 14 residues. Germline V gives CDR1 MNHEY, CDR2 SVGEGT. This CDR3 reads CASIPGKENQPQHF.

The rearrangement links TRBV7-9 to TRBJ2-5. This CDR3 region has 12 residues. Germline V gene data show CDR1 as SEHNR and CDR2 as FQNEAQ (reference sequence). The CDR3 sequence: CASSSSRETQYF.

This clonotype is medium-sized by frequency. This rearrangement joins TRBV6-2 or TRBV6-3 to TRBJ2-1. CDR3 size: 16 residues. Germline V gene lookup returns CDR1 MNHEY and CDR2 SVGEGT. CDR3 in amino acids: CASSYVGGGSYNEQFF.

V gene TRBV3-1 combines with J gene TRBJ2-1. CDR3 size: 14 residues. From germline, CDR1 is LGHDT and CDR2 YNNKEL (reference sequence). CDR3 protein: CASSQGWVHNEQFF.

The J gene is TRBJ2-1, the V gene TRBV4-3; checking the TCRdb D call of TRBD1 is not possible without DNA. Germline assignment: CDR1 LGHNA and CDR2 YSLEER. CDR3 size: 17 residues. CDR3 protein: CASSQDTGGGYYNEQFF.

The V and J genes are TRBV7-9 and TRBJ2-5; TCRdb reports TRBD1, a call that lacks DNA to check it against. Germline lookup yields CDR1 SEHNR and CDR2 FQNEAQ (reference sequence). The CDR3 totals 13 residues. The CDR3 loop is CASSQTGSETQYF. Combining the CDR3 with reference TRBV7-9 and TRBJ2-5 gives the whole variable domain DTGVSQNPRHKITKRGQNVTFRCDPISEHNRLYWYRQTLGQGPEFLTYFQNEAQLEKSRLLSDRFSAERPKGSFSTLEIQRTEQGDSAMYLCASSQTGSETQYFGPGTRLLVL.

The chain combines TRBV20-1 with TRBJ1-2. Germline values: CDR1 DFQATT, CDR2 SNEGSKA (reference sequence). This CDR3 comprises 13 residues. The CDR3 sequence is CSARRQQNYGYTF.

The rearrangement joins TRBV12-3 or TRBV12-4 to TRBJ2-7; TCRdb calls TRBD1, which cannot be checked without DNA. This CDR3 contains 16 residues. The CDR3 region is CASSLADRGILDEQYF.

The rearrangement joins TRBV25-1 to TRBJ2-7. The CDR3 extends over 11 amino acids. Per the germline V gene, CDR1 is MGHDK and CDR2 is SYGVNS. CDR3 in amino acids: CASSGGFEQYF.

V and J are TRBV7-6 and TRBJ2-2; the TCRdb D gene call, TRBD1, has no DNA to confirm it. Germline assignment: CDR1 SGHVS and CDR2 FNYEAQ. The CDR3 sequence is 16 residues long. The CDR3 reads CASSTSAGDNTGELFF.

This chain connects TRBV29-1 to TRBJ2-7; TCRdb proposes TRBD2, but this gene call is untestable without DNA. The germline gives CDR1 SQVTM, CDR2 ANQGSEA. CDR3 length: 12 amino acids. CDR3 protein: CSVEVEGSEQYF.

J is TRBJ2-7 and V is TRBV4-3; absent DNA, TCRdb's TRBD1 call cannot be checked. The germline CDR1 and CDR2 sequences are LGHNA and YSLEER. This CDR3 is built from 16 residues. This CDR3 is CASSQAWEIGAREQYF.

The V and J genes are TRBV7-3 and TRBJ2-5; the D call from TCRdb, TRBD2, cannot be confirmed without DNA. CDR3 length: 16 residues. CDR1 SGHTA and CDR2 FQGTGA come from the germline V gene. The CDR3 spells CASSSGSGGTQETQYF.

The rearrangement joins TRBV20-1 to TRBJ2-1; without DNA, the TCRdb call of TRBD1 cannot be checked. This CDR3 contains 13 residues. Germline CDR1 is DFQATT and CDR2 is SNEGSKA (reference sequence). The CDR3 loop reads CSASPRGWDEQFF.

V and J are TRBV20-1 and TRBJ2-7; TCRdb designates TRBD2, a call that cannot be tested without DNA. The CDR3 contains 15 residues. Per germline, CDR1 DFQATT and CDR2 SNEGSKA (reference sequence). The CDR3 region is CSARPGTGRIYEQYF.